What follows are 7 T cell receptor beta chains derived from one specimen sequenced in a study of T cell responses to AZD1222 COVID-19 vaccine. Assay: immunoSEQ multiplex PCR; the TCRdb copy retains only in-frame clones and omits some. Here the sample spans over 100,000 clones, over 75% being singletons. Sequenced material: peripheral blood, taken on day 0 of MenACWY control vaccination. The receptors were sampled from an adult in good health.

V and J are TRBV3-1 (or the pseudogene TRBV3-2) and TRBJ2-5, with 11 bases identical to TRBD2. The CDR3 is 15 amino acids. V shed 4 bases, J shed 7 bases, and the junction held 8 bases outside the gene matches. CDR1 is LGHDT and CDR2 is YNNKEL in the germline V gene (reference sequence). CDR3 sequence (DNA): TGTGCCAGCAGCCTGGGACTAGCGGCACGCGGGACCCAGTACTTC. It yields the protein CASSLGLAARGTQYF.

This chain connects TRBV19 to TRBJ1-1; no firm D call. There are 12 residues in the CDR3. Germline V CDR1 and CDR2: LNHDA, SQIVND (reference sequence). V was shortened by 5 bases and J by 1 base, with 5 bases between the two germline ends. CDR3 sequence (DNA): TGTGCCAGTAGTTACCAGAACACTGAAGCTTTCTTT. This sequence encodes CASSYQNTEAFF.

The rearrangement joins TRBV7-3 to TRBJ1-1; weak D call: TRBD1 (5 bases). The germline CDR1 and CDR2 sequences are SGHTA and FQGTGA. The V end was cut by 2 bases, the J end by 6 bases, with 10 bases between. The CDR3 sequence is 13 residues long. CDR3 amino acids: CASSLVRGSEAFF. CDR3 DNA: TGTGCCAGCAGCTTAGTTAGGGGTTCTGAAGCTTTCTTT.

V is TRBV4-1 and J is TRBJ2-7; the D gene is possibly TRBD2 (5 bases). CDR1 MGHRA and CDR2 YSYEKL come from the germline V gene. V lost 1 base and J 0 bases, leaving 10 bases between the germline ends. This CDR3 has 15 residues. CDR3 nucleotide sequence: TGCGCCAGCAGCCAAGGGCCGGGAAGCTCCTACGAGCAGTACTTC. Translated: CASSQGPGSSYEQYF.

The V and J genes are TRBV7-8 and TRBJ2-3; 7 nucleotides agree with TRBD1. The CDR3 extends over 16 amino acids. The ends lost 5 bases at V and 2 bases at J; junction bases unmatched: 10. The germline V gene encodes CDR1 SGHVS and CDR2 FQNEAQ. CDR3 in amino acids: CASSRPTGDDTDTQYF. CDR3 DNA sequence: TGTGCCAGCAGCAGGCCAACAGGGGATGACACAGATACGCAGTATTTT.

Concerning this clone: An end of the junction differs from the germline gene, which may be a read error. V is TRBV7-3 and J is TRBJ2-2, with 13 positions matching TRBD2. Germline CDR1 and CDR2: SGHTA and FQGTGA. This CDR3 is 16 amino acids long. The CDR3 DNA sequence: TGTGCCAGCAGCTCGGGACTAGCGGGGAGGGGCGGGCAGCTGTTTTTT. Its translation: CASSSGLAGRGGQLFF. The full variable domain, rest sourced from reference TRBV7-3 and TRBJ2-2, is GAGVSQTPSNKVTEKGKYVELRCDPISGHTALYWYRQSLGQGPEFLIYFQGTGAADDSGLPNDRFFAVRPEGSVSTLKIQRTERGDSAVYLCASSSGLAGRGGQLFFGEGSRLTVL.

The rearrangement links TRBV27 to TRBJ1-2; no definite D call. Germline V gives CDR1 MNHEY, CDR2 SMNVEV (reference sequence). The V and J ends lost 0 bases and 7 bases respectively, with 15 bases between them. The CDR3 runs to 15 residues. The CDR3 nucleotides are TGTGCCAGCAGTTTATCGGCGGTGACTCTTCTTGGCTACACCTTC. Protein product: CASSLSAVTLLGYTF.